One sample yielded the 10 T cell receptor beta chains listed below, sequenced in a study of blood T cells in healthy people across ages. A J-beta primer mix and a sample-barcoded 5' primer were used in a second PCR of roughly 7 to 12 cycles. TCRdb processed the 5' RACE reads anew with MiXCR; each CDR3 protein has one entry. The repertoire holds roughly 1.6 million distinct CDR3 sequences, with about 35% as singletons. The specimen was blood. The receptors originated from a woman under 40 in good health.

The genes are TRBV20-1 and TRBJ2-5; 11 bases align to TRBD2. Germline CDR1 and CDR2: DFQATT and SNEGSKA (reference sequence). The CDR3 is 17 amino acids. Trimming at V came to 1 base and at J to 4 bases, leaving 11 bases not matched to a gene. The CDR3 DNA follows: TGCAGTGCTAGAGGAACCCTGACTAGCGGGAAGGGAGAGACCCAGTACTTC. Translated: CSARGTLTSGKGETQYF.

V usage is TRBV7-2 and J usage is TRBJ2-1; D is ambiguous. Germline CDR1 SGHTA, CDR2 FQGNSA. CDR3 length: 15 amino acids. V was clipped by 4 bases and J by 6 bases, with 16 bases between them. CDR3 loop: CASSSGVYGPNEQFF. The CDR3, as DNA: TGTGCCAGCAGCTCTGGGGTGTACGGGCCCAATGAGCAGTTCTTC.

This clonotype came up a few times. The CDR3 loop is CASSDQGNTDTQYF. CDR3 in DNA: TGCGCCAGCAGTGACCAGGGAAACACAGATACGCAGTATTTT. The chain has TRBV10-2 and TRBJ2-3, with a possible D match to TRBD1 (5 bases). The V and J ends lost 3 bases and 2 bases respectively, with 9 bases between them. The CDR3 extends over 14 amino acids. CDR1 and CDR2 (germline): WSHSY, SAAADI.

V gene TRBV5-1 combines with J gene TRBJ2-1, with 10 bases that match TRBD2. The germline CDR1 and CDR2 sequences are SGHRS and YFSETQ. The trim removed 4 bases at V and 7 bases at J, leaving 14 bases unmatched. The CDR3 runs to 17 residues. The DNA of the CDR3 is TGCGCCAGCAGCGGGGAAATGAAGCGGGAGGGCCGGAATGAGCAGTTCTTC. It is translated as CASSGEMKREGRNEQFF.

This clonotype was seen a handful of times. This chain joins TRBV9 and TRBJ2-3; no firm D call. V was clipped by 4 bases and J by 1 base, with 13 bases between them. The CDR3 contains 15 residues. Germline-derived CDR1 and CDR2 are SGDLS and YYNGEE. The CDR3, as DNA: TGTGCCAGCAGCCCAGAAGGTATCGGCACAGATACGCAGTATTTT. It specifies CASSPEGIGTDTQYF.

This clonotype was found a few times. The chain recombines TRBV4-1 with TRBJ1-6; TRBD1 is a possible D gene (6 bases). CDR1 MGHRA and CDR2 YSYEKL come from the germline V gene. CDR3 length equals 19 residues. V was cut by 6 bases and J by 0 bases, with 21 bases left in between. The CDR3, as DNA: TGCGCCAGCAGTCCAGAATTAACAGGGCCGAGCTCCTATAATTCACCCCTCCACTTT. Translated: CASSPELTGPSSYNSPLHF.

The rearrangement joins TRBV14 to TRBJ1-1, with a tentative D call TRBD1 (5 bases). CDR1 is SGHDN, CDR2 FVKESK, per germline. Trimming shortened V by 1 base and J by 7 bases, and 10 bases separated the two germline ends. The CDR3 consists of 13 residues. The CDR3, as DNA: TGTGCCAGCAGCCAAGTTAGGGACGGTGAAGCTTTCTTT. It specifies CASSQVRDGEAFF.

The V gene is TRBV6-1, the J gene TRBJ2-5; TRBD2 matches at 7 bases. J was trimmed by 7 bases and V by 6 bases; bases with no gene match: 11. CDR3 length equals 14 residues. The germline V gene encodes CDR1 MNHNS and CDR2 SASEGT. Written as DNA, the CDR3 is TGTGCCAGCAGGGAACCTGGACTAGAGGCGACCCAGTACTTC. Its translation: CASREPGLEATQYF.

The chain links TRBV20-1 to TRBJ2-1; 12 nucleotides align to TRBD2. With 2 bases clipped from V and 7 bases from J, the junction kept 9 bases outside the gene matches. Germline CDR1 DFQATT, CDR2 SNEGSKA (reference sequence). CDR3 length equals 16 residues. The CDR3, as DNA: TGCAGTGCTAGACTAGCGGGAGGGCCATTAAAGAATGAGCAGTTCTTC. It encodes CSARLAGGPLKNEQFF.

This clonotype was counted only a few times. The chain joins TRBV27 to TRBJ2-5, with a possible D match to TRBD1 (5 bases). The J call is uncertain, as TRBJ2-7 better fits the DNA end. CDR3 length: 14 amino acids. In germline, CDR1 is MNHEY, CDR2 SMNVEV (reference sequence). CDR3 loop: CASSFTAEDNEQYF. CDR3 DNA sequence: TGTGCCAGCAGTTTCACCGCAGAGGACAACGAGCAGTACTTC.